This T cell receptor beta chain is from a study of shared clonotypes between healthy human individuals. Study-wide results and limits: Sampling covered nothing but blood. Tissue TCR repertoires likely differ from those found in blood. Clonotypes which were not shared had lower generation probabilities than clonotypes that all four donors shared.

Naive CD8 populations comprised CD45RO-negative cells positively selected for CCR7, excluding terminally differentiated effector memory CD45RA+ cells. The table came from immunoSEQ multiplex PCR; TCRdb's copy has only in-frame clones and leaves some out. The sample holds about 820,000 clones; more than 85% are singletons and the top ten take around 24%. A note on this clone: Its antigen is unidentified.

V lost 7 bases and J lost 10, with 18 bases in between. This CDR3 is 13 amino acids long. Germline V lookup: CDR1 SGDLS, CDR2 YYNGEE. V usage is TRBV9 and J usage is TRBJ2-1; no clear D. The sequencing input was naive CD8+ T cells sorted from blood. The origin of this receptor is a man aged 30 to 39 in good health. In DNA, the CDR3 is TGTGCCAGCTCATTGGGTTCTCGAGAAGAGCAGTTCTTC. This sequence encodes CASSLGSREEQFF.